Shown below are 24 T cell receptor beta chains from a single sample sequenced in a study of PD-1 blockade in mismatch repair-deficient tumors (TCRdb year 2017). To prepare the library, the immunoSEQ multiplex PCR assay was applied. Here the immuneACCESS table is served through TCRdb, limited to in-frame sequences with V and J called. Missing clones are a known gap in these copies; in checked studies unresolved V genes cover under half, and the rest lacks a known reason. This sample has about 110,000 clones in its table, and 60% to 85% of those were observed once. The ten largest clonotypes hold approximately 4.7% of the sample. The sequencing used peripheral blood, collected just over 59 weeks after starting pembrolizumab. The receptors here all came from an adult with mismatch repair-deficient cancer.

The J gene is TRBJ2-7, the V gene TRBV7-2; D tentatively fits TRBD1 or TRBD2 (6 bases each). CDR1 SGHTA and CDR2 FQGNSA come from the germline V gene. V was shortened by 5 bases and J by 2 bases, with 16 bases between the two germline ends. This CDR3 contains 15 residues. The chain's CDR3 is CASSPGGGVAYEQYF. The CDR3 coding sequence is TGTGCCAGCAGCCCCGGAGGGGGAGTGGCCTACGAGCAGTACTTC.

V gene TRBV13 combines with J gene TRBJ1-1; the D gene is possibly TRBD1 (5 bases). Germline V lookup: CDR1 PRHDT, CDR2 FYEKMQ (reference sequence). Trimming pared 6 bases from V and 2 bases from J, leaving 19 bases between. CDR3 length: 16 amino acids. CDR3 bases: TGTGCCAGCAGGGCCCGGGCCCGGGGGGTCAACACTGAAGCTTTCTTT. Its protein is CASRARARGVNTEAFF.

This clone appeared once. This chain joins TRBV27 and TRBJ2-1, with unresolved D. CDR3 length: 14 amino acids. V was trimmed by 3 bases and J by 2 bases, leaving 8 bases between them. From germline, CDR1 is MNHEY and CDR2 SMNVEV (reference sequence). This CDR3 is CASSLSTTYNEQFF. In DNA, the CDR3 is TGTGCCAGCAGTTTGTCCACTACCTACAATGAGCAGTTCTTC.

The chain employs TRBV5-6 and TRBJ2-5; D uncertain. CDR1 and CDR2 from the germline V gene are SGHDT and YYEEEE. Trimming took 4 bases from V and 4 from J, leaving 14 bases between them. This CDR3 has 14 residues. Here the CDR3 reads CASSAQAVGETQYF. The CDR3 DNA sequence: TGTGCCAGCAGCGCGCAGGCTGTAGGAGAGACCCAGTACTTC.

This clone has just a few counts. J is TRBJ2-2 and V is TRBV19; a possible D gene is TRBD1 (6 bases). The CDR3 covers 14 residues. In germline, CDR1 is LNHDA, CDR2 SQIVND (reference sequence). Deletions cut 5 bases from V and 7 bases from J, with 14 bases between. The CDR3 DNA reads as TGTGCCAGTAGTGGACACAGGGACATCGGGGAGCTGTTTTTT. Its translation: CASSGHRDIGELFF.

Worth noting for this clone: Its ends do not fully match the called genes, so a read error is possible. The chain links TRBV7-7 to TRBJ2-1, with 14 positions matching TRBD2. The CDR3 contains 15 residues. In germline, CDR1 is SSHAT, CDR2 FNYEAQ (reference sequence). The CDR3, as DNA: TGTGCTAGCAGCAAAGGGACTAGCGGGAGTAATGAGCAGTTCTTC. Its translation is CASSKGTSGSNEQFF.

V is TRBV2 and J is TRBJ2-3, with 9 bases aligning to TRBD1. The J segment lost 3 bases and the V segment lost 5 bases, leaving 3 bases of the junction unmatched. CDR1 and CDR2 (germline): SNHLY, FYNNEI. The CDR3 is 14 residues long. The DNA for the CDR3 is TGTGCCAGCAGTCAGACAGGGGGGACAGATACGCAGTATTTT. Its translation is CASSQTGGTDTQYF.

The V gene is TRBV5-4, the J gene TRBJ1-1; 12 bases fit TRBD1. After removal of 5 bases from V and 6 bases from J, the junction contained 5 bases not matched to a gene. The CDR3 is 14 amino acids. Germline V CDR1 and CDR2: SGHNT, YYREEE (reference sequence). CDR3 DNA sequence: TGTGCCAGCAGTAGGGACAGGGGGCTTCCTGAAGCTTTCTTT. It is translated as CASSRDRGLPEAFF. Full variable domain (remainder filled in from reference TRBV5-4 and TRBJ1-1): ETGVTQSPTHLIKTRGQQVTLRCSSQSGHNTVSWYQQALGQGPQFIFQYYREEENGRGNFPPRFSGLQFPNYSSELNVNALELDDSALYLCASSRDRGLPEAFFGQGTRLTVV.

The gene calls are TRBV5-3 and TRBJ1-4, with D unclear. TRBV5-3 is filed as an ORF, its function uncertain. V lost 4 bases and J 0 bases, leaving 28 bases between the germline ends. The CDR3 covers 21 residues. CDR3 sequence: CARSPRGGFPPPHATNEKLFF. CDR3 nucleotide sequence: TGTGCCAGAAGCCCTCGGGGAGGGTTCCCACCCCCTCATGCAACTAATGAAAAACTGTTTTTT.

The chain is built from TRBV7-2 and TRBJ2-7; TRBD2 might be the D (6 bases). CDR1 and CDR2 (germline): SGHTA, FQGNSA. The CDR3 consists of 15 residues. V lost 3 bases and J 0 bases, leaving 12 bases between the germline ends. The CDR3, as DNA: TGTGCCAGCAGCTTTCGGACGGGGGACTCCTACGAGCAGTACTTC. Protein sequence: CASSFRTGDSYEQYF.

This rearrangement joins TRBV13 to TRBJ2-7, with D perhaps given as TRBD1 or TRBD2 (5 bases each). The CDR3 length is 15 residues. The V end was cut by 0 bases, the J end by 0 bases, with 9 bases between. Germline CDR1 reads PRHDT; CDR2 reads FYEKMQ (reference sequence). CDR3 DNA sequence: TGTGCCAGCAGCTTAGGAGGGACCAACTCCTACGAGCAGTACTTC. The encoded protein is CASSLGGTNSYEQYF. The complete variable domain, with remaining parts taken from reference TRBV13 and TRBJ2-7, reads AAGVIQSPRHLIKEKRETATLKCYPIPRHDTVYWYQQGPGQDPQFLISFYEKMQSDKGSIPDRFSAQQFSDYHSELNMSSLELGDSALYFCASSLGGTNSYEQYFGPGTRLTVT.

The chain joins TRBV11-3 to TRBJ2-3, with unresolved D. The CDR3 has 12 amino acids. Trimming stripped 4 bases from V and 10 bases from J, with 12 bases between. Germline CDR1 SGHNT, CDR2 YENEEA. CDR3 region: CASSSHSGAQYF. In nucleotides, the CDR3 is TGTGCCAGCAGCTCCCATAGTGGCGCGCAGTATTTT.

The chain couples TRBV4-3 to TRBJ1-4; D gene uncertain. Trimming took off 4 bases at V and 0 bases at J, with 12 bases between the two ends. CDR1 is LGHNA and CDR2 is YSLEER in the germline V gene. This CDR3 is 16 amino acids long. The CDR3 sequence is CASSLPSLATNEKLFF. The CDR3 DNA follows: TGCGCCAGCAGCCTGCCCTCCCTGGCAACTAATGAAAAACTGTTTTTT.

This chain joins TRBV4-3 and TRBJ2-5; D assignment may be TRBD1 or TRBD2 (5 bases each). The CDR3 length is 15 residues. Between the trimmed V and J ends, which lost 4 bases and 2 bases, there was a span of 14 bases. Germline V CDR1 and CDR2: LGHNA, YSLEER. In nucleotides, the CDR3 is TGCGCCAGCAGCCTTGGGGACGGAAGGCAAGAGACCCAGTACTTC. It specifies CASSLGDGRQETQYF.

The CDR3, as DNA: TGTGCCAGCAGCGTAGAGGCCCTCCCTTTATACAATGAGCAGTTCTTC. Translation gives CASSVEALPLYNEQFF. This sequence joins TRBV9 and TRBJ2-1; D is ambiguous. This CDR3 is 16 amino acids long. V lost 0 bases, J lost 4 bases, and 14 bases lay in between. Germline V gene data show CDR1 as SGDLS and CDR2 as YYNGEE. Complete variable domain (other parts from reference TRBV9 and TRBJ2-1): DSGVTQTPKHLITATGQRVTLRCSPRSGDLSVYWYQQSLDQGLQFLIQYYNGEERAKGNILERFSAQQFPDLHSELNLSSLELGDSALYFCASSVEALPLYNEQFFGPGTRLTVL.

The chain links TRBV14 to TRBJ2-4; TRBD2 agrees at 8 bases. The trim removed 7 bases at V and 6 bases at J, leaving 5 bases unmatched. Per the germline V gene, CDR1 is SGHDN and CDR2 is FVKESK. This CDR3 has 13 residues. The CDR3: CASNLAGGNIQYF. In DNA form, the CDR3 reads TGTGCCAGCAACTTGGCGGGGGGAAACATTCAGTACTTC.

J is TRBJ1-1 and V is TRBV30; D is unresolved. Between the trimmed V and J ends, which lost 1 base and 1 base, there was a span of 7 bases. The CDR3 is made up of 13 amino acids. Germline CDR1 GTSNPN, CDR2 SVGIG (reference sequence). CDR3 coding DNA: TGTGCCTGGAGTGCTCGGACGAACACTGAAGCTTTCTTT. Encoded protein: CAWSARTNTEAFF.

A few counts support this clone. The CDR3 reads CASKRGDNYGYTF. For the CDR3, the DNA is TGCGCCAGCAAACGTGGAGATAACTATGGCTACACCTTC. This chain connects TRBV5-1 to TRBJ1-2; the D is unclear. Germline assignment: CDR1 SGHRS and CDR2 YFSETQ. This CDR3 is built from 13 residues. The V end was cut by 6 bases, the J end by 1 base, with 10 bases between. The full variable domain, its missing parts supplied by reference TRBV5-1 and TRBJ1-2, is KAGVTQTPRYLIKTRGQQVTLSCSPISGHRSVSWYQQTPGQGLQFLFEYFSETQRNKGNFPGRFSGRQFSNSRSEMNVSTLELGDSALYLCASKRGDNYGYTFGSGTRLTVV.

This clone occurred a few times. The V call is TRBV18, the J call TRBJ2-7; no clear D. This CDR3 region has 14 residues. Germline CDR1 and CDR2: KGHSH and LQKENI. The ends were cut back, 0 bases at V and 1 base at J, with 7 bases in the middle. CDR3 sequence (DNA): TGTGCCAGCTCACCACCGACACTATCCTACGAGCAGTACTTC. Amino acid sequence: CASSPPTLSYEQYF.

The chain links TRBV6-1 to TRBJ2-7; D gene ambiguous. Germline-derived CDR1 and CDR2 are MNHNS and SASEGT. Between the trimmed V and J ends, which lost 5 bases and 9 bases, there was a span of 11 bases. The CDR3 runs 11 residues. The CDR3 loop reads CASSPGTGQYF. The CDR3 DNA is TGTGCCAGCAGTCCAGGCACCGGGCAGTACTTC.

The sample holds a few counts of this clone. The CDR3 here is CASSLGTSGELFF. The CDR3 region has the DNA TGTGCCAGCAGTTTAGGAACTTCCGGGGAGCTGTTTTTT. J is TRBJ2-2 and V is TRBV27, with D unresolved. V lost 2 bases, J lost 6 bases, and 7 bases lay in between. The length of the CDR3 is 13 residues. Germline CDR1 and CDR2: MNHEY and SMNVEV (reference sequence).

The rearrangement links TRBV7-3 to TRBJ2-1, with 16 bases matching TRBD2. Germline trimming cut 5 bases from V and 7 bases from J; bases unmatched to any gene: 2. Germline values: CDR1 SGHTA, CDR2 FQGTGA. The CDR3 extends over 15 amino acids. The CDR3 spells CASSPGLAGGNEQFF. CDR3 DNA sequence: TGTGCCAGCAGCCCGGGACTAGCGGGAGGGAATGAGCAGTTCTTC. The full variable domain, its missing parts supplied by reference TRBV7-3 and TRBJ2-1, is GAGVSQTPSNKVTEKGKYVELRCDPISGHTALYWYRQSLGQGPEFLIYFQGTGAADDSGLPNDRFFAVRPEGSVSTLKIQRTERGDSAVYLCASSPGLAGGNEQFFGPGTRLTVL.

DNA of the CDR3: TGCGCCAGCAGACAGGGGACATTCCAAGAGACCCAGTACTTC. It yields the protein CASRQGTFQETQYF. V and J are TRBV10-2 and TRBJ2-5; 7 bases align to TRBD1. V lost 6 bases, J lost 1 base, and 5 bases stayed unmatched. Germline V gives CDR1 WSHSY, CDR2 SAAADI. The CDR3 has 14 amino acids.

The chain joins TRBV6-5 to TRBJ1-3; the D gene is possibly TRBD1 (5 bases). This CDR3 is built from 15 residues. Trimming pared 8 bases from V and 3 bases from J, leaving 17 bases between. Germline V gives CDR1 MNHEY, CDR2 SVGAGI. CDR3 protein: CASGRGTMGGNTIYF. CDR3 sequence (DNA): TGTGCCAGCGGTAGGGGCACCATGGGTGGAAACACCATATATTTT.